This entry features one T cell receptor (beta chain) sequence. Looked up from germline, CDR1 is SGHRS and CDR2 is YFSETQ. Germline trimming cut 1 base from V and 2 bases from J; bases unmatched to any gene: 8. The CDR3 sequence is 18 residues long. Followed longitudinally, the Seattle patients had been enrolled during active infection. The data derive from a study of blood T cell repertoires in COVID-19. About the study: The samples span acute and convalescent COVID-19 from the United States, Italy and Spain.

In the original workflow: Reference gene primer amplification in the assay estimated nucleated cell counts. TCRdb keeps only in-frame clones here, not all; method: immunoSEQ multiplex PCR. That table supplies the V and J calls and clone size; D and trimming were determined from the DNA. The sample lists roughly 400,000 clones; 70% to 90% were seen once. This TCR was recovered from a woman aged 60-75 years with COVID-19, enrolled during active disease. Sequenced: peripheral blood. The gene calls are TRBV5-1 and TRBJ1-6; TRBD1 matches at 8 bases. The DNA of the CDR3 is TGCGCCAGCAGCTTGTCAAGCCGACAGGGGACCTATAATTCACCCCTCCACTTT. It translates to CASSLSSRQGTYNSPLHF. The whole variable domain, filled in from reference TRBV5-1 and TRBJ1-6, reads KAGVTQTPRYLIKTRGQQVTLSCSPISGHRSVSWYQQTPGQGLQFLFEYFSETQRNKGNFPGRFSGRQFSNSRSEMNVSTLELGDSALYLCASSLSSRQGTYNSPLHFGNGTRLTVT.